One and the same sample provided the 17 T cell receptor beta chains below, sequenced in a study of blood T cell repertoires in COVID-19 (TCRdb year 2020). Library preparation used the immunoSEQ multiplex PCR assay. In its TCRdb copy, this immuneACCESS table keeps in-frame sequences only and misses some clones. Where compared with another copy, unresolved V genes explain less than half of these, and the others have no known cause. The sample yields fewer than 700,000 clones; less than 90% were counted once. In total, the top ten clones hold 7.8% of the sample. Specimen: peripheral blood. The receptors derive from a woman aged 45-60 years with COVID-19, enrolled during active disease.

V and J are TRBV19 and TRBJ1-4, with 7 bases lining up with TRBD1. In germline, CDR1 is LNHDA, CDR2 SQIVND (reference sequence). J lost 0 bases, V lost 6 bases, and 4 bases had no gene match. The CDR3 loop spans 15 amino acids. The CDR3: CASRQGSATNEKLFF. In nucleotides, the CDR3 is TGTGCCAGTAGACAGGGGTCTGCAACTAATGAAAAACTGTTTTTT.

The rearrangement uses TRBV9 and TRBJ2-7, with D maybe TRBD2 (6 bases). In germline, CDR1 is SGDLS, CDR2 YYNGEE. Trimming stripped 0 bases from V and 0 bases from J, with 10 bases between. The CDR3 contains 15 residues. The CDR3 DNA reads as TGTGCCAGCAGCGTAGAGGGCGGGACCTCCTACGAGCAGTACTTC. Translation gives CASSVEGGTSYEQYF.

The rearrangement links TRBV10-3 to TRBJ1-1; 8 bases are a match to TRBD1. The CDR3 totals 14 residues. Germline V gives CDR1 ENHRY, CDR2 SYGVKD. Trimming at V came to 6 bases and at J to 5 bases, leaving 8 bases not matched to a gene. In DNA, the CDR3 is TGTGCCATCAGATGGAGTCAGGGGGCTACTGAAGCTTTCTTT. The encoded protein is CAIRWSQGATEAFF.

CDR3 coding DNA: TGTGCCAGCAGCCCCCCCGGGGGTACCGAGCAGTTCTTC. Translated: CASSPPGGTEQFF. The chain employs TRBV7-7 and TRBJ2-1; possible D gene TRBD2, 6 bases. The V end was cut by 5 bases, the J end by 10 bases, with 15 bases between. This CDR3 region has 13 residues. Germline loops: CDR1 SSHAT, CDR2 FNYEAQ (reference sequence).

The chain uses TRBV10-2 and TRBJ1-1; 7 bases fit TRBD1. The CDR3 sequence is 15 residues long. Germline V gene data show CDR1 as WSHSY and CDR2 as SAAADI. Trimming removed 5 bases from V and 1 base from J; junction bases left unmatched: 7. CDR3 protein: CASSSTGRRNTEAFF. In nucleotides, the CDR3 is TGCGCCAGCAGTTCGACAGGGCGGAGGAACACTGAAGCTTTCTTT.

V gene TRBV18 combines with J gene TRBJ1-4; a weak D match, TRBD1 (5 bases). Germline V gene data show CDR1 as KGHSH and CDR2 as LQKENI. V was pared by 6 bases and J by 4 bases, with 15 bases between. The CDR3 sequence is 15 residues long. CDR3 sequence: CASSQDGGLNEKLFF. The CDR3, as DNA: TGTGCCAGCTCCCAGGACGGGGGACTTAATGAAAAACTGTTTTTT.

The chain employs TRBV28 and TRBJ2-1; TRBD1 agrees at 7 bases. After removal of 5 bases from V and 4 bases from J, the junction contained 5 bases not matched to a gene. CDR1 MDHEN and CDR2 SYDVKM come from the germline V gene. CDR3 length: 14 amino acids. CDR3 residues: CASSLRTGYNEQFF. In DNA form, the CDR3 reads TGTGCCAGCAGTCTACGGACAGGATACAATGAGCAGTTCTTC. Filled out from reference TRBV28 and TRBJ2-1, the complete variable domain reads DVKVTQSSRYLVKRTGEKVFLECVQDMDHENMFWYRQDPGLGLRLIYFSYDVKMKEKGDIPEGYSVSREKKERFSLILESASTNQTSMYLCASSLRTGYNEQFFGPGTRLTVL.

The CDR3: CASSPDRAGIYGYTF. The CDR3 DNA sequence: TGTGCCAGCAGCCCCGACAGGGCGGGGATCTATGGCTACACCTTC. The chain combines TRBV6-5 with TRBJ1-2; 7 bases fit TRBD1. There are 15 residues in the CDR3. Germline loops: CDR1 MNHEY, CDR2 SVGAGI. The V segment lost 6 bases and the J segment 4 bases; nucleotides outside the gene matches: 11.

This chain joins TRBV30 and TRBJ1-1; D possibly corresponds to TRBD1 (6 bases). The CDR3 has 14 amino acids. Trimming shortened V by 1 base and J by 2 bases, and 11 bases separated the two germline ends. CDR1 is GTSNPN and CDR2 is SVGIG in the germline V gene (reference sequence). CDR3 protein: CAWSEDRLNTEAFF. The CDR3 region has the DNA TGTGCCTGGAGTGAGGACAGATTAAACACTGAAGCTTTCTTT.

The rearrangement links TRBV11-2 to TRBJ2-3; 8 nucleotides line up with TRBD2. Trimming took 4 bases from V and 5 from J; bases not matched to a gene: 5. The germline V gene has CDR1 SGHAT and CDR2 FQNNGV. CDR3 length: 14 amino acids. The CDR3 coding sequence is TGTGCCAGCAGCTGGGCGGGGGGTAGAGATACGCAGTATTTT. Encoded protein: CASSWAGGRDTQYF.

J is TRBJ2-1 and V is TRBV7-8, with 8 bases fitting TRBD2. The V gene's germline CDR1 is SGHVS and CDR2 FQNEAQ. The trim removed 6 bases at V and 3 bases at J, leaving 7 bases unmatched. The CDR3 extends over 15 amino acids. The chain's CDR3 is CASSQAGGVYNEQFF. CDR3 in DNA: TGTGCCAGCAGTCAAGCCGGGGGGGTCTACAATGAGCAGTTCTTC.

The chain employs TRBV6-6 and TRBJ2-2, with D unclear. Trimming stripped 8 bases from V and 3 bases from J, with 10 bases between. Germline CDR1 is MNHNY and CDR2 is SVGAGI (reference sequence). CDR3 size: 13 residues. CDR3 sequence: CASPGSDTGELFF. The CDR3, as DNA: TGTGCCAGCCCCGGGTCGGACACCGGGGAGCTGTTTTTT.

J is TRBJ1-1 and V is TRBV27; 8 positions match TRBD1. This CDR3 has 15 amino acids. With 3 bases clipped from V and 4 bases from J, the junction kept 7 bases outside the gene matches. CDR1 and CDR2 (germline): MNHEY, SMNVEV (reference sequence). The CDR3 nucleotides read TGTGCCAGCAGTTTCGCAGGGGGCGGCCTCACTGAAGCTTTCTTT. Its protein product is CASSFAGGGLTEAFF.

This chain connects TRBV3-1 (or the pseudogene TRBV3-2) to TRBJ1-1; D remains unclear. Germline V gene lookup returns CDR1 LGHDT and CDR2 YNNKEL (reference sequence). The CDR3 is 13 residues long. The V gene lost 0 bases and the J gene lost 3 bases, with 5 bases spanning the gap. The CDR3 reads CASSQDSDTEAFF. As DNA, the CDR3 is TGTGCCAGCAGCCAAGATTCGGACACTGAAGCTTTCTTT.

The CDR3 region is CASSTGGGTTNEKLFF. The DNA of the CDR3 is TGTGCCAGCTCAACTGGCGGAGGAACAACTAATGAAAAACTGTTTTTT. J is TRBJ1-4 and V is TRBV25-1, with D unresolved. Between the trimmed V and J ends, which lost 8 bases and 0 bases, there was a span of 16 bases. Germline V gene sequence: CDR1 MGHDK, CDR2 SYGVNS. This CDR3 is 16 amino acids long. Filled out from reference TRBV25-1 and TRBJ1-4, the complete variable domain reads EADIYQTPRYLVIGTGKKITLECSQTMGHDKMYWYQQDPGMELHLIHYSYGVNSTEKGDLSSESTVSRIRTEHFPLTLESARPSHTSQYLCASSTGGGTTNEKLFFGSGTQLSVL.

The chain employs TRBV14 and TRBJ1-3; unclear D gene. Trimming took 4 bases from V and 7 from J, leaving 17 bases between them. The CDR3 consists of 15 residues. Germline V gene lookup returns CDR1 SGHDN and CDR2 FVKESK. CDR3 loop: CASSLRGGGWNTIYF. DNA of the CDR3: TGTGCCAGCAGCCTCCGAGGAGGTGGCTGGAACACCATATATTTT.

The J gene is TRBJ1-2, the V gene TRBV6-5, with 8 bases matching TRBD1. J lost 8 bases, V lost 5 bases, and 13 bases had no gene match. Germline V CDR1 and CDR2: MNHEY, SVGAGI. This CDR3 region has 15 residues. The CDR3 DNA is TGTGCCAGCAGTAACCCCCCCCGGACAGGGAGAGGCTACACCTTC. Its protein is CASSNPPRTGRGYTF.